This T cell receptor beta chain is drawn from a study of blood T cell repertoires in COVID-19. The data were produced by immunoSEQ multiplex PCR, yet TCRdb's version contains in-frame clones alone and is incomplete. This table holds roughly 250,000 clones, approximately 85% found once. A remark on this clone: As the CDR3 is not closed by the conserved phenylalanine or tryptophan, this likely results from a read error. The DNA is left out, because the CDR3 cannot be placed on it with certainty; the CDR3 is given as TCRdb lists it.

Germline-derived CDR1 and CDR2 are SGDLS and YYNGEE. The CDR3 is 9 residues long, counting both termini. The receptor's source is a man aged 35 to 55 with acute or convalescent COVID-19. The chain is built from TRBV9 and TRBJ1-1; the table's D call of TRBD1 was not tested on the DNA. Material for sequencing was peripheral blood. The CDR3: CASSHRTQG.